This T cell receptor (beta chain) came from a study of blood T cell repertoires in COVID-19. Germline V lookup: CDR1 MDHEN, CDR2 SYDVKM. CDR3 length equals 14 residues. Unmatched junction bases numbered 7, after V lost 4 bases and J lost 9 bases. TCRdb's table, derived via immunoSEQ multiplex PCR, lists solely in-frame clones and lacks some. In the table there are tens of thousands of clones, about 86% of which are singletons. This receptor was taken from a middle-aged man with active COVID-19. Sequenced input: peripheral blood. The V gene is TRBV28, the J gene TRBJ1-4; 8 bases map to TRBD1. CDR3 coding DNA: TGTGCCAGCAGTTCAGGACAGGGTCGAAAAAAACTGTTTTTT. This encodes CASSSGQGRKKLFF. Supplemented by reference TRBV28 and TRBJ1-4, the full variable domain reads DVKVTQSSRYLVKRTGEKVFLECVQDMDHENMFWYRQDPGLGLRLIYFSYDVKMKEKGDIPEGYSVSREKKERFSLILESASTNQTSMYLCASSSGQGRKKLFFGSGTQLSVL.